The 25 T cell receptor beta chains below come from one sample, sequenced in a study of breast tumors, draining lymph nodes, adjacent tissues. Samples came from axillary lymph nodes draining the breast cancer. MiXCR, run by TCRdb on the multiplex PCR reads, gives a single entry per CDR3 protein. The profile shows approximately 130,000 distinct CDR3 sequences, 21% of them singletons. Sequenced: axillary lymph node tissue. The source of these receptors is a female donor with breast cancer. Some clones in this sample may be carry-over from other donors' samples.

This clonotype was recorded many times. J is TRBJ2-1 and V is TRBV7-9; 7 nucleotides match TRBD1. Germline trimming cut 3 bases from V and 10 bases from J; bases unmatched to any gene: 3. Germline values: CDR1 SEHNR, CDR2 FQNEAQ (reference sequence). This CDR3 comprises 12 residues. CDR3 protein: CASSLVGGEQFF. The DNA of the CDR3 is TGTGCCAGCAGCTTGGTAGGGGGCGAGCAGTTCTTC.

The chain is built from TRBV29-1 and TRBJ2-3; D gene uncertain. Between the trimmed V and J ends, which lost 6 bases and 1 base, there was a span of 11 bases. Germline V gene data show CDR1 as SQVTM and CDR2 as ANQGSEA. CDR3 size: 13 residues. The CDR3 reads CSVTSSRTDTQYF. The CDR3 nucleotides are TGCAGCGTCACATCGTCTCGCACAGATACGCAGTATTTT.

This clonotype showed up many times. V is TRBV15 and J is TRBJ1-5, with D hard to call. Germline CDR1 and CDR2: LNHNV and YYDKDF (reference sequence). This CDR3 spans 9 amino acids. V was cut by 11 bases and J by 7 bases, with 6 bases left in between. The CDR3 DNA is TGTGCCCCGCTCCAGCCCCAGCATTTT. It is translated as CAPLQPQHF.

This clonotype was observed at least ten times. V and J are TRBV10-1 and TRBJ2-7, with D perhaps assigned TRBD1 or TRBD2 (5 bases each). V dropped 2 bases and J dropped 5 bases, with 7 bases sitting between them. This CDR3 is built from 12 residues. Germline CDR1 WNHNN, CDR2 SYGVQD (reference sequence). The CDR3 DNA reads TGCGCCAGCAGTGAGCAGGGACACGAGCAGTACTTC. This gives the protein CASSEQGHEQYF.

This clonotype was seen many times. The chain has TRBV5-6 and TRBJ2-7; D is undetermined. Trimming cost V 3 bases and J 5 bases, with 6 bases left between them. The CDR3 extends over 11 amino acids. Germline V gene data show CDR1 as SGHDT and CDR2 as YYEEEE. CDR3 region: CASSYGHEQYF. The CDR3 bases are TGTGCCAGCAGCTACGGACACGAGCAGTACTTC.

This clonotype was seen only a few times. The chain employs TRBV5-4 and TRBJ2-2, with 8 bases identical to TRBD2. CDR3 size: 15 residues. V dropped 4 bases and J dropped 4; count of bases not matched to a gene: 6. From germline, CDR1 is SGHNT and CDR2 YYREEE (reference sequence). The CDR3 DNA follows: TGTGCCAGCAGCGGGAGCGGGAGTCGCACCGGGGAGCTGTTTTTT. Amino acids: CASSGSGSRTGELFF.

In this sample, this clonotype turned up many times. The chain is built from TRBV20-1 and TRBJ2-1, with no clear D. Germline CDR1 reads DFQATT; CDR2 reads SNEGSKA (reference sequence). V lost 6 bases, J lost 3 bases, and 9 bases lay in between. CDR3 length: 12 residues. CDR3 in DNA: TGCAGTGCCGATTCACGCTACAATGAGCAGTTCTTC. This translates into CSADSRYNEQFF.

This clonotype has a count of ten or more. At one of its ends the junction is not consistent with the germline gene, which may arise from a read error. The rearrangement joins TRBV7-9 to TRBJ2-2; 11 nucleotides align to TRBD2. Germline CDR1 SEHNR, CDR2 FQNEAQ (reference sequence). The CDR3 has 16 amino acids. The CDR3 spells CASTLAGGLNTGELFF. In nucleotides, the CDR3 is TGTGCCAGCACCTTAGCGGGAGGGTTAAACACCGGGGAGCTGTTTTTT.

The chain has TRBV18 and TRBJ2-7; 8 positions match TRBD2. Germline assignment: CDR1 KGHSH and CDR2 LQKENI. V was pared by 3 bases and J by 4 bases, with 8 bases of the junction left unmatched. The CDR3 spans 15 residues. The CDR3 region has the DNA TGTGCCAGCTCACCGAGTAGCGGGGACGGATACGAGCAGTACTTC. Its translation: CASSPSSGDGYEQYF.

In its sample, this clonotype was seen many times. The chain is built from TRBV9 and TRBJ1-3; no definite D call. The CDR3 consists of 15 residues. Germline CDR1 SGDLS, CDR2 YYNGEE. V was clipped by 4 bases and J by 4 bases, with 15 bases between them. The CDR3 sequence: CASSPRHENGNTIYF. CDR3 in DNA: TGTGCCAGCAGCCCTCGTCATGAGAACGGAAACACCATATATTTT.

The table lists this clonotype with many counts. This sequence joins TRBV6-5 and TRBJ2-1; tentative D call: TRBD1 (5 bases). The CDR3 is 13 amino acids. Germline V gene data show CDR1 as MNHEY and CDR2 as SVGAGI. Trimming stripped 2 bases from V and 10 bases from J, with 12 bases between. The CDR3 sequence is CASSYLQGSEQFF. CDR3 in DNA: TGTGCCAGCAGTTACCTCCAGGGATCCGAGCAGTTCTTC.

This clonotype appeared many times. The chain is built from TRBV6-1 and TRBJ1-6; D is uncertain. The germline CDR1 and CDR2 sequences are MNHNS and SASEGT. The CDR3 length is 13 residues. V lost 4 bases and J lost 13, with 14 bases in between. The CDR3 bases are TGTGCCAGCAGTGTAGACATGGGTCTTCCCCTCCACTTT. Its translation is CASSVDMGLPLHF.

V and J are TRBV30 and TRBJ1-6; D is ambiguous. The CDR3 is made up of 11 amino acids. The germline V and J ends were trimmed by 4 bases and 7 bases, with 5 bases remaining between them. From germline, CDR1 is GTSNPN and CDR2 SVGIG (reference sequence). The CDR3 spells CAWNGNSPLHF. The CDR3 bases are TGTGCCTGGAACGGCAATTCACCCCTCCACTTT.

With regard to this clonotype: A read error may be the cause here, since a much bigger clone is one base away. The DNA for the CDR3 is TGTGCCAGCAGCCTGCAGCGGGAGCAGAATGAAAAACTGTTTTTT. It specifies CASSLQREQNEKLFF. The rearrangement uses TRBV5-4 and TRBJ1-4, with no clear D. Germline V gene sequence: CDR1 SGHNT, CDR2 YYREEE (reference sequence). The CDR3 length is 15 residues. With 4 bases removed from V and 5 bases from J, the gap between germline ends came to 15 bases.

The table lists this clonotype with many counts. The chain carries TRBV5-1 and TRBJ1-2, with D uncertain. The CDR3 runs 16 residues. V lost 4 bases and J 8 bases, leaving 24 bases between the germline ends. The germline V gene encodes CDR1 SGHRS and CDR2 YFSETQ. CDR3 DNA: TGCGCCAGCAGCCGAGACTCAGTCCGGATTTCGGGCGGCTACACCTTC. It yields the protein CASSRDSVRISGGYTF.

This clonotype was recorded at least ten times. The chain uses TRBV5-1 and TRBJ2-7; D is possibly TRBD2 (6 bases). V lost 9 bases and J lost 2, with 24 bases in between. The CDR3 runs to 16 residues. Germline CDR1 and CDR2: SGHRS and YFSETQ. CDR3: CATKPGGSGGPYEQYF. CDR3 sequence (DNA): TGCGCCACTAAGCCCGGGGGTAGCGGAGGCCCCTACGAGCAGTACTTC.

This clonotype was detected many times. The chain is built from TRBV19 and TRBJ2-2; D unresolved. Trimming shortened V by 4 bases and J by 4 bases, and 7 bases separated the two germline ends. Per germline, CDR1 LNHDA and CDR2 SQIVND (reference sequence). The CDR3 sequence is 13 residues long. CDR3 sequence: CASSTKGTGELFF. In DNA form, the CDR3 reads TGTGCCAGTAGTACCAAGGGCACCGGGGAGCTGTTTTTT.

With respect to this clonotype: One base away lies a much larger clone, so this may be a sequencing read error. The CDR3 spells CASSLGGVYGQFF. In DNA, the CDR3 is TGTGCCAGCAGCTTAGGAGGGGTCTATGGGCAGTTCTTC. The chain is built from TRBV7-9 and TRBJ2-1; D assignment may be TRBD1 or TRBD2 (5 bases each). This CDR3 spans 13 amino acids. The germline gives CDR1 SEHNR, CDR2 FQNEAQ (reference sequence). The V and J ends lost 1 base and 12 bases respectively, with 13 bases between them.

Ten or more counts support this clonotype. The gene calls are TRBV6-4 and TRBJ1-5; D is undetermined. V dropped 0 bases and J dropped 7 bases, with 7 bases sitting between them. Germline CDR1 is MRHNA and CDR2 is SNTAGT. The CDR3 covers 13 residues. The CDR3 reads CASSDSEGQPQHF. In nucleotides, the CDR3 is TGTGCCAGCAGTGACTCTGAGGGCCAGCCCCAGCATTTT.

This clonotype was found a few times. This chain joins TRBV6-2 or TRBV6-3 and TRBJ2-7, with D possibly being TRBD2 (5 bases). The germline V gene encodes CDR1 MNHEY and CDR2 SVGEGT. Trimming pared 7 bases from V and 4 bases from J, leaving 8 bases between. The CDR3 totals 11 residues. For the CDR3, the DNA is TGTGCCAGCACCAGCGGTTACGAGCAGTACTTC. Protein product: CASTSGYEQYF.

There are many counts of this clonotype. The chain joins TRBV19 to TRBJ2-1; TRBD2 might be the D (5 bases). This CDR3 spans 12 amino acids. V was pared by 5 bases and J by 6 bases, with 8 bases between. Germline CDR1 and CDR2: LNHDA and SQIVND (reference sequence). The chain's CDR3 is CASSLTSNEQFF. The CDR3, as DNA: TGTGCCAGTAGTCTAACTAGCAATGAGCAGTTCTTC.

This clonotype came up many times. The J gene is TRBJ2-1, the V gene TRBV6-1; D unresolved. CDR1 and CDR2 from the germline V gene are MNHNS and SASEGT. The CDR3 is made up of 13 amino acids. With 0 bases removed from V and 10 bases from J, the gap between germline ends came to 10 bases. The CDR3 bases are TGTGCCAGCAGTGAAGCGTGGGGATCGGAGCAGTTCTTC. Its translation is CASSEAWGSEQFF.

In this sample, this clonotype turned up a few times. The chain carries TRBV3-1 and TRBJ2-6; TRBD1 matches 7 bases. With 10 bases clipped from V and 4 bases from J, the junction kept 4 bases outside the gene matches. In germline, CDR1 is LGHDT, CDR2 YNNKEL (reference sequence). The CDR3 runs 13 residues. The CDR3 sequence is CATRGFGANVLTF. CDR3 sequence (DNA): TGTGCCACCAGGGGGTTCGGGGCCAACGTCCTGACTTTC.

This clonotype was recorded at least ten times. This chain uses TRBV6-5 with TRBJ2-7; the match to TRBD1 covers 9 bases. The CDR3 contains 15 residues. Germline loops: CDR1 MNHEY, CDR2 SVGAGI. Germline trimming cut 0 bases from V and 4 bases from J; bases unmatched to any gene: 4. The CDR3 here is CASSYSGTGTYEQYF. CDR3 coding DNA: TGTGCCAGCAGTTACTCGGGGACAGGGACGTACGAGCAGTACTTC.

This clonotype was observed at least ten times. The chain joins TRBV6-5 to TRBJ2-7, with 9 bases identical to TRBD1. The CDR3 spans 16 residues. With V trimmed by 2 bases and J by 2 bases, 7 bases remained unmatched. The germline gives CDR1 MNHEY, CDR2 SVGAGI. The CDR3 loop is CASSYKAGQGTYEQYF. In DNA, the CDR3 is TGTGCCAGCAGTTACAAGGCCGGACAGGGGACCTACGAGCAGTACTTC.